Shown below are 28 T cell receptor beta chains from a single sample sequenced in a study of T cells in Graves' hyperthyroidism and ophthalmopathy. TCR beta CDR3 region amplification was performed from RNA transcripts. The HTBI primer set was used in a first-round RT-PCR of the TCR CDR3. Each CDR3 protein gets one entry after TCRdb re-called the multiplex PCR reads with MiXCR. The sample gives 500,000 to 650,000 distinct CDR3 sequences, 15% to 20% of which show up once; 47% is in the top ten. Sequenced material: blood. These receptors were collected from a man between 40 and 49 years old with Graves' ophthalmopathy.

CDR3 loop: CSARGDRTFAGELFF. The CDR3 DNA is TGCAGTGCTAGAGGGGACCGAACATTCGCCGGGGAGCTGTTTTTT. The V gene is TRBV20-1, the J gene TRBJ2-2; D is possibly TRBD1 or TRBD2 (5 bases each). The germline CDR1 and CDR2 sequences are DFQATT and SNEGSKA (reference sequence). The CDR3 totals 15 residues. V lost 1 base and J lost 6, with 15 bases in between.

The chain uses TRBV6-1 and TRBJ2-7; the match to TRBD1 covers 9 bases. Trimming took 6 bases from V and 3 from J; bases not matched to a gene: 9. CDR1 and CDR2 from the germline V gene are MNHNS and SASEGT. The CDR3 covers 15 residues. The CDR3 DNA reads TGTGCCAGCAGACAAGGACAGGGGCTATACTACGAGCAGTACTTC. As protein: CASRQGQGLYYEQYF.

This clonotype was picked up a small number of times. V and J are TRBV20-1 and TRBJ2-5; D call uncertain. Trimming left V 2 bases short and J 2 bases short, with 9 bases between. The germline gives CDR1 DFQATT, CDR2 SNEGSKA (reference sequence). The CDR3 is 13 amino acids. CDR3 coding DNA: TGCAGTGCTAGAAGACAAAGACAAGAGACCCAGTACTTC. As protein: CSARRQRQETQYF.

This clonotype was counted only a few times. The chain links TRBV5-1 to TRBJ2-5; perhaps TRBD1 as D (5 bases). Trimming removed 3 bases at V and 5 bases at J, with 14 bases between. Germline values: CDR1 SGHRS, CDR2 YFSETQ. The CDR3 length is 14 residues. CDR3 DNA sequence: TGCGCCAGCAGCTCTCAGCAGGGTTGGGAGACCCAGTACTTC. It codes for CASSSQQGWETQYF.

The V and J genes are TRBV19 and TRBJ2-2, with D perhaps matching TRBD2 (6 bases). V gave up 4 bases and J gave up 5 bases, with 11 bases separating them. This CDR3 is 14 amino acids long. Germline V gene sequence: CDR1 LNHDA, CDR2 SQIVND (reference sequence). The CDR3 nucleotides read TGTGCCAGTAGTAGCGGGGTGCGTACCGGGGAGCTGTTTTTT. Residues: CASSSGVRTGELFF.

There are a few counts of this clonotype. V and J are TRBV3-1 and TRBJ1-1; D unclear. From germline, CDR1 is LGHDT and CDR2 YNNKEL (reference sequence). The CDR3 runs to 16 residues. Between the trimmed V and J ends, which lost 4 bases and 1 base, there was a span of 16 bases. The CDR3 loop is CASSPTLLLRNTEAFF. The CDR3 DNA sequence: TGTGCCAGCAGCCCGACTCTCTTGCTCCGGAACACTGAAGCTTTCTTT.

The rearrangement joins TRBV5-1 to TRBJ2-6; no definite D call. The CDR3 sequence is 21 residues long. CDR1 is SGHRS, CDR2 YFSETQ, per germline. V lost 0 bases and J lost 1, with 23 bases in between. The CDR3 reads CASSLEPQAPYVGSGANVLTF. The CDR3 bases are TGCGCCAGCAGCTTGGAACCCCAGGCACCGTACGTCGGGTCTGGGGCCAACGTCCTGACTTTC.

This clonotype has a single count. This sequence joins TRBV3-1 and TRBJ2-1; D is perhaps TRBD1 (5 bases). Deletions cut 5 bases from V and 5 bases from J, with 10 bases between. The germline gives CDR1 LGHDT, CDR2 YNNKEL (reference sequence). This CDR3 region has 13 residues. CDR3 sequence reads: CASSLPTDNEQFF. The CDR3 coding sequence is TGTGCCAGCAGCTTACCGACAGACAATGAGCAGTTCTTC.

The V and J genes are TRBV6-1 and TRBJ2-1, with TRBD2 matching over 8 bases. Per germline, CDR1 MNHNS and CDR2 SASEGT. V lost 10 bases, J lost 14 bases, and 7 bases stayed unmatched. The CDR3 has 10 residues. The CDR3 bases are TGTGCCACCCAAGGGACTAGGGAGTTCTTC. Its protein is CATQGTREFF.

This clonotype was seen many times. The chain uses TRBV6-2 or TRBV6-3 and TRBJ2-1; D perhaps matches TRBD1 (6 bases). Trimming removed 2 bases at V and 3 bases at J, with 20 bases between. Germline lookup yields CDR1 MNHEY and CDR2 SVGEGT. CDR3 length: 18 residues. CDR3 DNA: TGTGCCAGCAGTTACGCCCCTAGGGGGAAAAGTCTCTACAATGAGCAGTTCTTC. Protein sequence: CASSYAPRGKSLYNEQFF.

This clonotype was detected ten times or more. This chain joins TRBV5-1 and TRBJ2-7; unclear D gene. CDR3 length: 14 amino acids. CDR1 and CDR2 (germline): SGHRS, YFSETQ. The V gene lost 0 bases and the J gene lost 5 bases, with 12 bases spanning the gap. The CDR3 here is CASSLGAPRNEQYF. CDR3 nucleotides: TGCGCCAGCAGCTTGGGAGCCCCCAGGAACGAGCAGTACTTC.

This clonotype was picked up a small number of times. This sequence joins TRBV30 and TRBJ1-1, with TRBD1 matching over 7 bases. Looked up from germline, CDR1 is GTSNPN and CDR2 is SVGIG (reference sequence). J was trimmed by 4 bases and V by 0 bases; bases with no gene match: 14. The CDR3 spans 17 residues. The CDR3 nucleotides read TGTGCCTGGAGTGTAGGGGGCTGGGGTTTGTCGACCACTGAAGCTTTCTTT. It specifies CAWSVGGWGLSTTEAFF.

This clonotype was counted a few times. J is TRBJ2-1 and V is TRBV9; TRBD1 is a possible D gene (6 bases). CDR3 size: 16 residues. From germline, CDR1 is SGDLS and CDR2 YYNGEE. The ends were cut back, 3 bases at V and 5 bases at J, with 18 bases in the middle. DNA of the CDR3: TGTGCCAGCAGCGAGGGGGTTGGCAGGGGAAACAATGAGCAGTTCTTC. As protein: CASSEGVGRGNNEQFF.

This clonotype came up many times. V is TRBV7-2 and J is TRBJ2-1; no firm D call. Deletions cut 7 bases from V and 3 bases from J, with 13 bases between. The germline V gene encodes CDR1 SGHTA and CDR2 FQGNSA. The CDR3 consists of 14 residues. The CDR3 region is CASTDRTGYNEQFF. The CDR3 region has the DNA TGTGCCAGCACCGACCGTACTGGCTACAATGAGCAGTTCTTC.

In DNA form, the CDR3 reads TGTGCCAGCAGAGATACCTTATACAATGAGCAGTTCTTC. It codes for CASRDTLYNEQFF. This chain connects TRBV6-1 to TRBJ2-1, with no clear D. Looked up from germline, CDR1 is MNHNS and CDR2 is SASEGT. V was clipped by 6 bases and J by 4 bases, with 10 bases between them. The length of the CDR3 is 13 residues.

This chain connects TRBV2 to TRBJ1-2; a possible D gene is TRBD1 (5 bases). This CDR3 has 16 amino acids. V lost 3 bases, J lost 1 base, and 15 bases lay in between. The germline CDR1 and CDR2 sequences are SNHLY and FYNNEI. CDR3 coding DNA: TGTGCCAGCAGTGATTTCGGGCAGGGCTTTAACTATGGCTACACCTTC. Encoded protein: CASSDFGQGFNYGYTF.

This clonotype was counted at least ten times. V usage is TRBV27 and J usage is TRBJ2-1, with a tentative D call TRBD2 (6 bases). This CDR3 has 14 amino acids. The ends were cut back, 4 bases at V and 3 bases at J, with 10 bases in the middle. The germline V gene encodes CDR1 MNHEY and CDR2 SMNVEV (reference sequence). The CDR3 region is CASSYGLFYNEQFF. CDR3 nucleotide sequence: TGTGCCAGCAGTTACGGACTATTCTACAATGAGCAGTTCTTC.

This clonotype has just a few counts. The CDR3 is CASSSRLKNEQFF. CDR3 coding DNA: TGTGCCAGCAGTTCTAGACTGAAGAATGAGCAGTTCTTC. The chain couples TRBV12-3 or TRBV12-4 to TRBJ2-1; D not resolved. The CDR3 sequence is 13 residues long. The V and J ends lost 4 bases and 7 bases respectively, with 11 bases between them.

This clonotype has at least ten counts. The chain couples TRBV7-2 to TRBJ2-2; a weak D match, TRBD2 (5 bases). Looked up from germline, CDR1 is SGHTA and CDR2 is FQGNSA. V shed 3 bases and J shed 5 bases, with 13 bases lying between them. CDR3 size: 15 residues. The CDR3 bases are TGTGCCAGCAGCTTCCTAGAGGGCCGAACCGGGGAGCTGTTTTTT. Translating it yields CASSFLEGRTGELFF.

This clonotype showed up many times. The chain employs TRBV2 and TRBJ1-1, with D unclear. Per germline, CDR1 SNHLY and CDR2 FYNNEI. This CDR3 spans 12 amino acids. V shed 3 bases and J shed 10 bases, with 12 bases lying between them. CDR3 amino acids: CASSEVVGGAFF. CDR3 DNA: TGTGCCAGCAGTGAGGTGGTAGGTGGAGCTTTCTTT.

The rearrangement joins TRBV7-9 to TRBJ2-2, with a possible D match to TRBD1 (8 bases). V shed 5 bases and J shed 3 bases, with 19 bases lying between them. The CDR3 length is 17 residues. Germline-derived CDR1 and CDR2 are SEHNR and FQNEAQ (reference sequence). The CDR3 protein is CASSPPTGGEDTGELFF. CDR3 bases: TGTGCCAGCAGCCCTCCTACAGGGGGGGAGGACACCGGGGAGCTGTTTTTT.

This clonotype was counted at least ten times. This rearrangement joins TRBV28 to TRBJ1-2, with 7 bases fitting TRBD1. This CDR3 is 15 amino acids long. With V trimmed by 4 bases and J by 5 bases, 10 bases remained unmatched. Germline V gene data show CDR1 as MDHEN and CDR2 as SYDVKM. The CDR3 is CASSSYGDRFYGYTF. For the CDR3, the DNA is TGTGCCAGCAGTTCTTATGGGGACAGATTTTATGGCTACACCTTC.

This clonotype has only a few counts. The rearrangement links TRBV29-1 to TRBJ2-3, with D hard to call. The CDR3 spans 13 residues. Germline V lookup: CDR1 SQVTM, CDR2 ANQGSEA. V shed 4 bases and J shed 4 bases, with 12 bases lying between them. Here the CDR3 reads CSVGHSPADTQYF. CDR3 coding DNA: TGCAGCGTTGGGCACTCTCCAGCAGATACGCAGTATTTT.

The table lists this clonotype with a few counts. V gene TRBV29-1 combines with J gene TRBJ2-7; 15 bases align to TRBD2. Germline V lookup: CDR1 SQVTM, CDR2 ANQGSEA. This CDR3 comprises 16 residues. Trimming cost V 4 bases and J 3 bases; bases outside gene matches: 7. In nucleotides, the CDR3 is TGCAGCGTTGCGGGACTAGCGGGGGGTTTAATCTACGAGCAGTACTTC. It is translated as CSVAGLAGGLIYEQYF.

As concerns this clonotype: A much larger clone is a single base away; this may be a read error. The chain employs TRBV10-3 and TRBJ2-1; D not certain. The germline gives CDR1 ENHRY, CDR2 SYGVKD. Trimming removed 6 bases from V and 7 bases from J, with 22 bases in between. The CDR3 runs to 16 residues. The CDR3 spells CAIRSSGSRRGNEQFF. The CDR3 DNA follows: TGTGCCATCAGGTCTTCGGGTAGCAGGAGAGGTAATGAGCAGTTCTTC.

The chain couples TRBV4-1 to TRBJ2-7; D call uncertain. V was pared by 0 bases and J by 4 bases, with 7 bases between. This CDR3 spans 13 amino acids. Germline CDR1 MGHRA, CDR2 YSYEKL. For the CDR3, the DNA is TGCGCCAGCAGCCAAGATTTCAATTACGAGCAGTACTTC. This gives the protein CASSQDFNYEQYF.

This clonotype has just a few counts. The V gene is TRBV12-3 or TRBV12-4, the J gene TRBJ2-1, with D unclear. V gave up 2 bases and J gave up 9 bases, with 5 bases separating them. The CDR3 covers 11 residues. CDR3 loop: CASSLRFEQFF. The CDR3, as DNA: TGTGCCAGCAGTTTAAGGTTTGAGCAGTTCTTC.

The chain has TRBV6-1 and TRBJ1-4, with D unresolved. This CDR3 is 12 amino acids long. The germline gives CDR1 MNHNS, CDR2 SASEGT. Trimming took 1 base from V and 11 from J, leaving 8 bases between them. The CDR3: CASSEVGPKLFF. The CDR3 DNA sequence: TGTGCCAGCAGTGAAGTAGGGCCGAAACTGTTTTTT.